One and the same sample provided the 28 T cell receptor beta chains below, sequenced in a study of blood T cell repertoires in COVID-19. The data were produced by immunoSEQ multiplex PCR, yet TCRdb's version contains in-frame clones alone and is incomplete. Here the sample spans fewer than 600,000 clones, roughly nine tenths being singletons. The sample taken for sequencing was peripheral blood. These receptor sequences come from a man aged 18 to 30 with COVID-19, enrolled during active disease.

The rearrangement uses TRBV2 and TRBJ2-2; D gene uncertain. The CDR3 is 12 residues long. The germline V gene encodes CDR1 SNHLY and CDR2 FYNNEI. Trimming shortened V by 6 bases and J by 6 bases, and 8 bases separated the two germline ends. This CDR3 is CASSQSAGELFF. Written as DNA, the CDR3 is TGTGCCAGCAGCCAGTCCGCCGGGGAGCTGTTTTTT.

The chain has TRBV7-9 and TRBJ1-1; no clear D. This CDR3 contains 13 residues. CDR1 is SEHNR and CDR2 is FQNEAQ in the germline V gene (reference sequence). Trimming took off 5 bases at V and 4 bases at J, with 11 bases between the two ends. CDR3 sequence: CASSLDRGTEAFF. CDR3 nucleotides: TGTGCCAGCAGCCTAGACCGGGGCACTGAAGCTTTCTTT.

V usage is TRBV19 and J usage is TRBJ2-6; D unclear. Germline loops: CDR1 LNHDA, CDR2 SQIVND (reference sequence). The V and J ends lost 8 bases and 0 bases respectively, with 2 bases between them. This CDR3 is built from 12 residues. This CDR3 is CASHSGANVLTF. The DNA of the CDR3 is TGTGCCAGTCACTCTGGGGCCAACGTCCTGACTTTC.

The chain carries TRBV7-3 and TRBJ2-3, with 7 bases matching TRBD2. Germline V gene sequence: CDR1 SGHTA, CDR2 FQGTGA. After removal of 3 bases from V and 3 bases from J, the junction contained 12 bases not matched to a gene. CDR3 length equals 17 residues. CDR3 amino acids: CASSLIGREMRTDTQYF. CDR3 DNA sequence: TGTGCCAGCAGCTTGATTGGGCGGGAGATGAGGACAGATACGCAGTATTTT.

This chain connects TRBV6-9 to TRBJ1-6; 10 bases align to TRBD1. The CDR3 covers 18 residues. Looked up from germline, CDR1 is MNHGY and CDR2 is SVAAGI. Trimming at V came to 0 bases and at J to 6 bases, leaving 8 bases not matched to a gene. The CDR3 coding sequence is TGTGCCAGCAGTTATTCGGGGAAGGACAGGGGGTGTAATTCACCCCTCCACTTT. Protein sequence: CASSYSGKDRGCNSPLHF.

The genes are TRBV7-2 and TRBJ2-2, with unresolved D. This CDR3 is 14 amino acids long. Per germline, CDR1 SGHTA and CDR2 FQGNSA. V lost 7 bases and J lost 1, with 10 bases in between. Written as DNA, the CDR3 is TGTGCCAGCACCTCCCCGGGGAACACCGGGGAGCTGTTTTTT. Translation gives CASTSPGNTGELFF. The full variable domain, in which reference TRBV7-2 and TRBJ2-2 provide the parts outside the CDR3, is GAGVSQSPSNKVTEKGKDVELRCDPISGHTALYWYRQSLGQGLEFLIYFQGNSAPDKSGLPSDRFSAERTGGSVSTLTIQRTQQEDSAVYLCASTSPGNTGELFFGEGSRLTVL.

The chain is built from TRBV27 and TRBJ2-3; no clear D. V lost 8 bases, J lost 14 bases, and 20 bases lay in between. This CDR3 region has 12 residues. The V gene's germline CDR1 is MNHEY and CDR2 SMNVEV (reference sequence). The CDR3 coding sequence is TGTGCCAGCTCCCCAGGCCGCGATCGGTCGTATTTT. Translated: CASSPGRDRSYF.

This clone was counted a few times. This chain uses TRBV20-1 with TRBJ2-7; TRBD1 might be the D (5 bases). This CDR3 comprises 9 residues. The germline CDR1 and CDR2 sequences are DFQATT and SNEGSKA (reference sequence). V was cut by 6 bases and J by 7 bases, with 7 bases left in between. The CDR3 region has the DNA TGCAGTGCCCAGGGTGAGCAGTACTTC. Translating it yields CSAQGEQYF.

This chain connects TRBV4-2 to TRBJ2-7; a weak D match, TRBD2 (6 bases). With 0 bases removed from V and 5 bases from J, the gap between germline ends came to 23 bases. Germline V gives CDR1 LGHNA, CDR2 YNFKEQ. CDR3 length: 18 residues. The CDR3 protein is CASSQESPWTNFGHEQYF. The CDR3 nucleotides read TGTGCCAGCAGCCAAGAATCCCCCTGGACTAACTTCGGGCACGAGCAGTACTTC.

This clone was counted once. The rearrangement uses TRBV5-4 and TRBJ2-1; TRBD2 aligns across 12 bases. After removal of 0 bases from V and 4 bases from J, the junction contained 2 bases not matched to a gene. The germline V gene encodes CDR1 SGHNT and CDR2 YYREEE (reference sequence). The CDR3 contains 16 residues. The CDR3: CASSLGGLAGYNEQFF. The CDR3 nucleotides are TGTGCCAGCAGCTTGGGAGGACTAGCGGGATACAATGAGCAGTTCTTC.

The chain links TRBV6-1 to TRBJ2-1; no definite D call. CDR1 is MNHNS, CDR2 SASEGT, per germline. V was clipped by 2 bases and J by 2 bases, with 13 bases between them. CDR3 length equals 16 residues. Written as DNA, the CDR3 is TGTGCCAGCAGTGAATCGGCAGGTCGAACCTACAATGAGCAGTTCTTC. Translation gives CASSESAGRTYNEQFF.

The V gene is TRBV3-1 (or the pseudogene TRBV3-2), the J gene TRBJ2-2; tentatively, D is TRBD1 (6 bases). CDR3 size: 15 residues. The germline gives CDR1 LGHDT, CDR2 YNNKEL (reference sequence). V was pared by 4 bases and J by 6 bases, with 15 bases between. The CDR3 sequence: CASSLSSGTPGELFF. The CDR3 DNA is TGTGCCAGCAGCCTCTCGTCCGGGACACCCGGGGAGCTGTTTTTT.

The chain uses TRBV3-1 (or the pseudogene TRBV3-2) and TRBJ2-3; possibly TRBD2 for D (5 bases). CDR1 and CDR2 (germline): LGHDT, YNNKEL (reference sequence). V lost 10 bases and J 1 base, leaving 15 bases between the germline ends. The CDR3 is 14 amino acids. CDR3 loop: CATSETGGTDTQYF. The CDR3 nucleotides are TGTGCCACTTCGGAAACCGGGGGCACAGATACGCAGTATTTT.

This chain joins TRBV3-1 (or the pseudogene TRBV3-2) and TRBJ1-1, with D possibly TRBD1 on 5 matching bases. The CDR3 contains 14 residues. CDR1 LGHDT and CDR2 YNNKEL come from the germline V gene (reference sequence). V lost 4 bases and J 4 bases, leaving 13 bases between the germline ends. Here the CDR3 DNA reads TGTGCCAGCAGCCTTTCAGGGTTAGGCACTGAAGCTTTCTTT. It yields the protein CASSLSGLGTEAFF.

In regard to this clone: In the same sample, other DNA sequences code for this CDR3. This sequence joins TRBV18 and TRBJ1-6, with a weak D call TRBD1 (5 bases). V was pared by 3 bases and J by 8 bases, with 11 bases between. The CDR3 spans 14 residues. CDR1 is KGHSH, CDR2 LQKENI, per germline. The CDR3 reads CASSPQGGHSPLHF. DNA for the CDR3: TGTGCCAGCTCACCGCAGGGAGGTCATTCACCCCTCCACTTT.

The gene calls are TRBV3-1 (or the pseudogene TRBV3-2) and TRBJ2-3, with D tentatively TRBD1 (5 bases). With 1 base removed from V and 1 base from J, the gap between germline ends came to 15 bases. Germline values: CDR1 LGHDT, CDR2 YNNKEL (reference sequence). The CDR3 is 17 residues long. CDR3 bases: TGTGCCAGCAGCCAAGGGGGTCCTGCGACAGGCACAGATACGCAGTATTTT. Protein: CASSQGGPATGTDTQYF.

This chain connects TRBV6-5 to TRBJ1-5; D not resolved. The CDR3 runs to 15 residues. The germline V gene has CDR1 MNHEY and CDR2 SVGAGI. The V end was cut by 0 bases, the J end by 4 bases, with 10 bases between. The CDR3 loop reads CASSYSMTGNQPQHF. The DNA for the CDR3 is TGTGCCAGCAGTTACTCGATGACGGGAAATCAGCCCCAGCATTTT.

The gene calls are TRBV20-1 and TRBJ2-1; 13 bases line up with TRBD2. The germline gives CDR1 DFQATT, CDR2 SNEGSKA (reference sequence). The V and J ends lost 3 bases and 2 bases, in that order; junction bases with no gene match: 4. This CDR3 is 16 amino acids long. CDR3 coding DNA: TGCAGTGCTAGTAAACTAGCGGGGGGGGCCTACAATGAGCAGTTCTTC. Translation gives CSASKLAGGAYNEQFF.

The chain carries TRBV18 and TRBJ1-1, with 11 bases lining up with TRBD1. CDR1 is KGHSH, CDR2 LQKENI, per germline. The V and J ends lost 3 bases and 8 bases, in that order; junction bases with no gene match: 11. This CDR3 is 16 amino acids long. The CDR3 coding sequence is TGTGCCAGCTCACCCGGACAGGGGGCTGGGGGGGGAGAAGCTTTCTTT. It is translated as CASSPGQGAGGGEAFF.

Only one count was recorded for this clone. The V and J genes are TRBV27 and TRBJ1-5; a possible D gene is TRBD1 (5 bases). This CDR3 is built from 14 residues. V lost 5 bases and J lost 4, with 12 bases in between. Germline V gene lookup returns CDR1 MNHEY and CDR2 SMNVEV (reference sequence). The CDR3 DNA sequence: TGTGCCAGCAGTCCTATCCAGGGAAATCAGCCCCAGCATTTT. Translation: CASSPIQGNQPQHF.

The V and J genes are TRBV19 and TRBJ2-7; TRBD2 matches 9 bases. The CDR3 runs to 15 residues. Losses at the gene ends were 9 bases for V and 2 bases for J; bases not matched to a gene: 11. Germline assignment: CDR1 LNHDA and CDR2 SQIVND (reference sequence). The CDR3 sequence is CASRALSGSAYEQYF. For the CDR3, the DNA is TGTGCCAGCCGGGCCCTTAGCGGGAGTGCCTACGAGCAGTACTTC.

This sequence joins TRBV18 and TRBJ2-3, with D possibly TRBD1 on 6 matching bases. The CDR3 contains 16 residues. Germline V gene lookup returns CDR1 KGHSH and CDR2 LQKENI. Trimming pared 3 bases from V and 0 bases from J, leaving 13 bases between. CDR3 DNA: TGTGCCAGCTCACCGCGGCAGGGACAAAGCACAGATACGCAGTATTTT. Its protein is CASSPRQGQSTDTQYF.

The chain joins TRBV5-4 to TRBJ1-1; D is possibly TRBD1 (5 bases). Germline V lookup: CDR1 SGHNT, CDR2 YYREEE (reference sequence). With 4 bases removed from V and 5 bases from J, the gap between germline ends came to 18 bases. The CDR3 covers 15 residues. CDR3 sequence reads: CASSRPPQGSTEAFF. DNA for the CDR3: TGTGCCAGCAGCCGCCCCCCTCAGGGTTCGACTGAAGCTTTCTTT.

The chain combines TRBV18 with TRBJ2-3; the match to TRBD2 covers 10 bases. The junction had 10 bases not matched to a gene; V was cut back by 6 bases and J by 4 bases. Germline CDR1 is KGHSH and CDR2 is LQKENI. This CDR3 is built from 16 residues. The CDR3 protein is CASSPDLAGAADTQYF. DNA of the CDR3: TGTGCCAGCTCCCCCGATCTAGCGGGAGCCGCAGATACGCAGTATTTT.

V gene TRBV3-1 (or the pseudogene TRBV3-2) combines with J gene TRBJ1-2, with 10 bases identical to TRBD1. The trim removed 3 bases at V and 6 bases at J, leaving 7 bases unmatched. The CDR3 sequence is 15 residues long. Germline V CDR1 and CDR2: LGHDT, YNNKEL (reference sequence). CDR3 nucleotide sequence: TGTGCCAGCAGCCAGGGGACAGGGGATAGAGATGGCTACACCTTC. Translated: CASSQGTGDRDGYTF.

The chain combines TRBV7-9 with TRBJ2-5; 14 bases are shared with TRBD2. CDR1 and CDR2 (germline): SEHNR, FQNEAQ (reference sequence). This CDR3 comprises 16 residues. V shed 5 bases and J 6 bases; nucleotides not matched to a gene: 8. CDR3 residues: CASSQSGLAGDKTQYF. CDR3 bases: TGTGCCAGCAGCCAATCGGGACTAGCGGGGGATAAGACCCAGTACTTC.

This chain uses TRBV24-1 with TRBJ2-3; 7 nucleotides align to TRBD1. Trimming took 8 bases from V and 10 from J; bases not matched to a gene: 17. The CDR3 runs 15 residues. Germline assignment: CDR1 KGHDR and CDR2 SFDVKD. In DNA form, the CDR3 reads TGTGCCACCAAGAGTGATGGGACAGCGTCCCAGGCGCAGTATTTT. Amino acids: CATKSDGTASQAQYF.

This chain uses TRBV10-3 with TRBJ2-7, with TRBD1 identical over 7 bases. Unmatched junction bases numbered 3, after V lost 4 bases and J lost 6 bases. The CDR3 consists of 12 residues. The germline CDR1 and CDR2 sequences are ENHRY and SYGVKD. CDR3 bases: TGTGCCATCAGTGTGACAGGGACCGAGCAGTACTTC. This sequence encodes CAISVTGTEQYF.